The sequence of this T cell receptor beta chain was determined in a study of cytomegalovirus exposure and HLA in healthy donors. Study observations and caveats: The analysis excluded some indistinguishable V segments, including TRBV6-2 and TRBV6-3. TCR beta V- and J-gene trimming, according to a later analysis, was linked to a missense DCLRE1C variant. A highly shared variant cluster was judged a likely technical artifact.

This CDR3 region has 14 residues. V lost 3 bases, J lost 3 bases, and 9 bases lay in between. Germline CDR1 LNHDA, CDR2 SQIVND (reference sequence). In the PCR, 60 Vbeta and 13 Jbeta primers were used. Measured with immunoSEQ multiplex PCR; TCRdb has only the in-frame clones, and not every one. This sample has tens of thousands of clones, with more than 60% found just once. This clone was found a few times. Its antigen is undetermined. The sequencing sample was made of PBMCs. The rearrangement uses TRBV19 and TRBJ1-5; D remains unclear. The sequence derives from a man aged 25-45 years in good health and CMV-seronegative. As DNA, the CDR3 is TGTGCCAGTAGTATCTCTGGGCCCAATCAGCCCCAGCATTTT. It yields the protein CASSISGPNQPQHF.